Following are 14 T cell receptor beta chains from one sample sequenced in a study of Ad26.COV2.S vaccination and SARS-CoV-2 variants. The treatment is: about 20 received Ad26.COV2.S at low or high dose, single or two shots; about 5 received placebo; per-sample allocation not given. Samples were taken on day 63 after the first vaccine or placebo injection. Only in-frame clones appear in the TCRdb table, and some are missing; sequencing was by immunoSEQ multiplex PCR. Here the sample spans more than 300,000 clones, over 80% being singletons. The source was peripheral blood, collected in a trial of Ad26.COV2.S vaccine versus placebo. The origin of the receptors is a person aged 18-60 years who received the Ad26.COV2.S COVID-19 vaccine or a placebo.

The chain uses TRBV10-3 and TRBJ1-5; D is possibly TRBD1 (6 bases). The CDR3 is made up of 14 amino acids. The V end lost 6 bases, the J end lost 6 bases, and 15 bases lay between the germline ends. Germline assignment: CDR1 ENHRY and CDR2 SYGVKD. The CDR3: CAISRDTDGQPQHF. The DNA for the CDR3 is TGTGCCATCAGCCGGGACACGGACGGTCAGCCCCAGCATTTT.

The chain joins TRBV3-1 (or the pseudogene TRBV3-2) to TRBJ2-5, with 14 bases identical to TRBD2. This CDR3 is built from 19 residues. The germline V gene encodes CDR1 LGHDT and CDR2 YNNKEL (reference sequence). V lost 4 bases and J lost 5; bases outside the gene matches: 15. CDR3 residues: CASSPIPPGLAGVRETQYF. The DNA for the CDR3 is TGTGCCAGCAGCCCTATTCCTCCGGGACTAGCGGGGGTGCGGGAGACCCAGTACTTC.

This chain links TRBV2 with TRBJ1-6, with D perhaps TRBD1 (5 bases). This CDR3 spans 17 amino acids. CDR1 and CDR2 from the germline V gene are SNHLY and FYNNEI. Trimming shortened V by 3 bases and J by 10 bases, and 22 bases separated the two germline ends. The CDR3 loop reads CASSDSPQWSGGSPLHF. DNA for the CDR3: TGTGCCAGCAGTGACAGCCCTCAATGGAGTGGGGGGTCACCCCTCCACTTT.

J is TRBJ1-1 and V is TRBV28, with 8 bases that match TRBD1. CDR3 length: 15 residues. Germline CDR1 is MDHEN and CDR2 is SYDVKM. Trimming at V came to 6 bases and at J to 12 bases, leaving 18 bases not matched to a gene. CDR3 coding DNA: TGTGCCAGCAGGAGTTCCGGGACAGGCCGTTTCTCGACTTTCTTT. Its protein product is CASRSSGTGRFSTFF.

V is TRBV27 and J is TRBJ1-1; 7 bases fit TRBD1. Per germline, CDR1 MNHEY and CDR2 SMNVEV (reference sequence). The ends lost 3 bases at V and 7 bases at J; junction bases unmatched: 5. This CDR3 spans 13 amino acids. The CDR3 is CASSLGQSYEAFF. The CDR3 bases are TGTGCCAGCAGTTTGGGACAGAGTTATGAAGCTTTCTTT.

This clone was detected only once. The rearrangement joins TRBV6-6 to TRBJ2-3; D may be TRBD1 (6 bases). Trimming left V 8 bases short and J 5 bases short, with 8 bases between. Germline V lookup: CDR1 MNHNY, CDR2 SVGAGI (reference sequence). This CDR3 spans 11 amino acids. The DNA for the CDR3 is TGTGCCAGCTCAGGGGTAGATACGCAGTATTTT. Translating it yields CASSGVDTQYF.

The J gene is TRBJ2-3, the V gene TRBV27; TRBD1 is a possible D gene (5 bases). Deletions cut 6 bases from V and 10 bases from J, with 14 bases between. The CDR3 has 12 residues. Per the germline V gene, CDR1 is MNHEY and CDR2 is SMNVEV (reference sequence). This CDR3 is CASSRYRQSQYF. The CDR3 DNA is TGTGCCAGCAGCCGTTACAGGCAGTCGCAGTATTTT.

V gene TRBV7-3 combines with J gene TRBJ2-3; D gene unclear. The CDR3 contains 14 residues. In germline, CDR1 is SGHTA, CDR2 FQGTGA. V lost 4 bases to trimming and J lost 0 bases, with 8 bases between them. CDR3 amino acids: CASSSTYSTDTQYF. The CDR3 DNA reads as TGTGCCAGCAGCTCGACCTACAGCACAGATACGCAGTATTTT. The variable domain in full, completed from reference TRBV7-3 and TRBJ2-3, reads GAGVSQTPSNKVTEKGKYVELRCDPISGHTALYWYRQSLGQGPEFLIYFQGTGAADDSGLPNDRFFAVRPEGSVSTLKIQRTERGDSAVYLCASSSTYSTDTQYFGPGTRLTVL.

The chain recombines TRBV18 with TRBJ2-5; tentatively, D is TRBD1 (6 bases). In germline, CDR1 is KGHSH, CDR2 LQKENI. The CDR3 extends over 14 amino acids. With 1 base removed from V and 2 bases from J, the gap between germline ends came to 8 bases. The CDR3 sequence is CASSPQTGQETQYF. The CDR3 DNA follows: TGTGCCAGCTCACCACAGACAGGACAAGAGACCCAGTACTTC.

This chain connects TRBV28 to TRBJ2-1; 8 nucleotides align to TRBD2. Germline lookup yields CDR1 MDHEN and CDR2 SYDVKM. J gave up 0 bases and V 11 bases, and 12 bases lay outside the gene matches. The CDR3 contains 16 residues. Here the CDR3 DNA reads TGTGCCCTCACCGGGCGGGGGGCTAGCTCCTACAATGAGCAGTTCTTC. The encoded protein is CALTGRGASSYNEQFF.

The chain joins TRBV9 to TRBJ2-7; TRBD1 agrees at 7 bases. This CDR3 has 15 amino acids. V dropped 4 bases and J dropped 3; count of bases not matched to a gene: 10. CDR1 is SGDLS, CDR2 YYNGEE, per germline. CDR3 nucleotides: TGTGCCAGCAGCCCACGACAGGGTGAGGGCTACGAGCAGTACTTC. Amino acids: CASSPRQGEGYEQYF.

This clone was found once. V is TRBV5-1 and J is TRBJ1-4; TRBD1 agrees at 8 bases. The germline V gene encodes CDR1 SGHRS and CDR2 YFSETQ. The CDR3 extends over 13 amino acids. V lost 5 bases and J lost 5; bases outside the gene matches: 2. CDR3 loop: CASRRTGNEKLFF. The CDR3 bases are TGCGCCAGCAGGAGGACAGGGAATGAAAAACTGTTTTTT.

The gene calls are TRBV28 and TRBJ2-2; the D is unclear. V shed 5 bases and J shed 6 bases, with 7 bases lying between them. Germline V gives CDR1 MDHEN, CDR2 SYDVKM. CDR3 length equals 12 residues. CDR3 DNA sequence: TGTGCCAGCAGTCTCAGACCCGGGGAGCTGTTTTTT. This codes for CASSLRPGELFF.

This clone occurred many times. The gene calls are TRBV5-6 and TRBJ1-1, with a weak D call TRBD1 (6 bases). CDR3 size: 17 residues. Trimming shortened V by 0 bases and J by 4 bases, and 19 bases separated the two germline ends. Germline lookup yields CDR1 SGHDT and CDR2 YYEEEE. This CDR3 is CASSLDMSRGWSTEAFF. DNA for the CDR3: TGTGCCAGCAGCTTGGATATGTCCAGGGGATGGTCCACTGAAGCTTTCTTT.